The clone carrying this TCR beta chain was observed a handful of times. These data come from a study of control samples from healthy donors and cancer patients. Clones were sequenced by immunoSEQ multiplex PCR, and TCRdb holds only the in-frame ones, with some missing. The sample has 100,000 to 150,000 clones; more than 85% are singletons. From germline, CDR1 is SQVTM and CDR2 ANQGSEA. Trimming removed 4 bases from V and 5 bases from J, with 9 bases in between. This CDR3 is 12 amino acids long. The TCR was taken from a man younger than 35 in good health. Input material: blood. The chain couples TRBV29-1 to TRBJ1-5; D is unresolved. CDR3 loop: CSVGADYQPQHF. The CDR3 nucleotides read TGCAGCGTTGGGGCAGACTATCAGCCCCAGCATTTT.